The rows below give T cell receptor beta chains drawn from one sample of a study of CD8 T cells in ankylosing spondylitis. TCRdb itself ran the 5' RACE reads through MiXCR, one entry per CDR3 protein. The repertoire holds hundreds of thousands of distinct CDR3 sequences, with roughly 10% as singletons. Sequenced: blood, either unsorted or a sorted T cell fraction (not recorded which). The receptors were sampled from a male donor with ankylosing spondylitis. Both conserved end residues are part of each CDR3. A D gene is named only where the DNA matches it firmly. Size tells how often a clone was seen (once, few, many) or the class of an expanded clone, and some rows leave it out.

d_call	v_call	cdr3_length	clone_size	j_call	cdr3_nt	cdr3_aa
TRBD1	TRBV5-1	15	few	TRBJ2-1	TGCGCCAGCAGCTTGGGGCCAGGGGGTGAAAATGAGCAGTTCTTC	CASSLGPGGENEQFF
TRBD1	TRBV7-2	13	NA	TRBJ1-3	TGTGCCTCGGAACGGACAGGCGGAAACACCATATATTTT	CASERTGGNTIYF
NA	TRBV9	16	NA	TRBJ2-4	TGTGCCAGCAGCGTAGGTCGGGGACTTGGTCGGGACATTCAGTACTTC	CASSVGRGLGRDIQYF
NA	TRBV20-1	13	few	TRBJ1-2	TGCAGTGCCCACCACAGTATTTCCTATGGCTACACCTTC	CSAHHSISYGYTF
NA	TRBV12-3/TRBV12-4	11	NA	TRBJ1-2	TGTGCCAGCAGTTCTCAGGTTGGCTACACCTTC	CASSSQVGYTF
NA	TRBV7-2	16	many	TRBJ2-1	TGTGCCAGCAGCGCCCAGGGACCCGGGGCCTACAATGAGCAGTTCTTC	CASSAQGPGAYNEQFF
TRBD1	TRBV6-2/TRBV6-3	13	few	TRBJ1-6	TGTGCCAGCAGTCGGACAGGGGGCCTCGCCCTCCACTTT	CASSRTGGLALHF
NA	TRBV29-1	14	many	TRBJ2-3	TGCAGCGTCGAGACAGGACCTAGCACAGATACGCAGTATTTT	CSVETGPSTDTQYF
TRBD1	TRBV7-2	15	few	TRBJ1-2	TGTGCCAGCAGCCGCTATAGGGACAGCGAGTATGGCTACACCTTC	CASSRYRDSEYGYTF
NA	TRBV10-3	13	few	TRBJ1-2	TGTGCCATCAGCTCTGGTACCTACTATGGCTACACCTTC	CAISSGTYYGYTF
TRBD2	TRBV28	13	few	TRBJ2-1	TGTGCCAGCAATAGCGGGGGGGCTAATGAGCAGTTCTTC	CASNSGGANEQFF
NA	TRBV6-1	13	many	TRBJ1-4	TGTGCCAGCAGTCGGGCCGCTAATGAAAAACTGTTTTTT	CASSRAANEKLFF
NA	TRBV24-1	16	NA	TRBJ2-1	TGTGCCACCAGTGATTTCTCCCCCGTCGGGTACAATGAGCAGTTCTTC	CATSDFSPVGYNEQFF
TRBD2	TRBV10-3	16	few	TRBJ2-1	TGTGCCATCAGTCCTAGCGGGAGGTCCTCCTACAATGAGCAGTTCTTC	CAISPSGRSSYNEQFF
TRBD1	TRBV20-1	13	NA	TRBJ1-4	TGCAGTGCCCACAGGGGAGTGGGTGAAAAACTGTTTTTT	CSAHRGVGEKLFF
NA	TRBV7-9	12	many	TRBJ2-7	TGTGCCAGCAGCTTAGTCAGACACGAGCAGTACTTC	CASSLVRHEQYF
TRBD1	TRBV4-2	16	few	TRBJ2-5	TGTGCCAGCGCCGACAGGGGACGCGGATTCCAAGAGACCCAGTACTTC	CASADRGRGFQETQYF
NA	TRBV25-1	15	many	TRBJ2-4	TGTGCCAGCAGTGAATCCGGGACAAGGGGGACCATTCAGTACTTC	CASSESGTRGTIQYF
TRBD2	TRBV6-1	15	NA	TRBJ2-5	TGTGCCAGCAGTGCGGGTAGCGGGAGGACAGAGACCCAGTACTTC	CASSAGSGRTETQYF
NA	TRBV5-1	13	NA	TRBJ2-3	TGCGCCAGCTCCGAAACTATGACAGATACGCAGTATTTT	CASSETMTDTQYF